Listed below are T cell receptor beta chains from one sample, sequenced in a study of cytomegalovirus exposure and HLA in healthy donors. Using immunoSEQ multiplex PCR, the repertoire was profiled, and TCRdb retains in-frame clones only, with some absent. Of about 80,000 clones listed, over 70% were seen once; the top ten hold 23%. The sequenced sample was PBMCs. Receptors originate from a woman in her 50s in good health and CMV-seropositive. Each CDR3 is given with its conserved first and last residue. A D gene is named only where the DNA matches it firmly. Size is stated for part of the rows, as once, few or many counts, or as a class when the clone is expanded.

abundance,j_gene,v_gene,d_gene,CDR3aa,CDR3nt
few,TRBJ1-1,TRBV6-1,TRBD1,CASTLNRGLGEAFF,TGTGCCAGCACCCTGAACAGGGGGTTGGGTGAAGCTTTCTTT
NA,TRBJ2-1,TRBV27,NA,CASSLSIYNEQFF,TGTGCCAGCAGTTTGTCCATCTACAATGAGCAGTTCTTC
NA,TRBJ1-3,TRBV10-3,TRBD1,CAISESPGQGNTIYF,TGTGCCATCAGTGAGTCCCCGGGACAGGGCAACACCATATATTTT
NA,TRBJ1-5,TRBV27,TRBD1,CASSDGTAGNQPQHF,TGTGCCAGCAGCGACGGGACAGCAGGCAATCAGCCCCAGCATTTT
NA,TRBJ2-2,TRBV12-5,TRBD1,CASGLGQGSTGELFF,TGTGCTAGTGGTTTGGGACAGGGAAGCACCGGGGAGCTGTTTTTT
NA,TRBJ2-1,TRBV19,NA,CASSLRPYNEQFF,TGTGCCAGTAGCCTGCGTCCCTACAATGAGCAGTTCTTC
once,TRBJ2-3,TRBV6-1,TRBD2,CATRREGLTDTQYF,TGTGCCACCCGGCGGGAGGGCCTAACAGATACGCAGTATTTT
NA,TRBJ2-7,TRBV7-8,NA,CASSLEGTYEQYF,TGTGCCAGCAGCTTGGAGGGAACCTACGAGCAGTACTTC
NA,TRBJ1-1,TRBV5-1,TRBD1,CASSLEGTGGPPSTEAFF,TGCGCCAGCAGCTTGGAAGGGACAGGGGGGCCGCCCAGCACTGAAGCTTTCTTT
NA,TRBJ2-1,TRBV4-1,TRBD2,CASSQLAEVYNEQFF,TGCGCCAGCAGCCAACTAGCGGAGGTTTACAATGAGCAGTTCTTC
NA,TRBJ1-5,TRBV11-2,NA,CASSWTGNQPQHF,TGTGCCAGCAGCTGGACAGGCAATCAGCCCCAGCATTTT
NA,TRBJ2-2,TRBV10-3,NA,CAIKNGPGELFF,TGTGCCATCAAGAACGGTCCCGGGGAGCTGTTTTTT
once,TRBJ1-4,TRBV7-8,TRBD1,CASSSYRGEYEKLFF,TGTGCCAGCAGCTCGTACAGGGGGGAGTATGAAAAACTGTTTTTT
once,TRBJ1-5,TRBV7-8,NA,CASSLEGSRQPQHF,TGTGCCAGCAGCTTAGAGGGGTCGAGGCAGCCCCAGCATTTT
NA,TRBJ2-1,TRBV5-6,NA,CASSLSPSGLGGNEQFF,TGTGCCAGCAGCTTGTCGCCGTCTGGACTGGGAGGTAATGAGCAGTTCTTC